The 31 T cell receptor beta chains presented below share a single source sample, sequenced in a study of T cells in Graves' hyperthyroidism and ophthalmopathy. Amplification of TCR beta CDR3 regions used RNA as the template. Using the HTBI primer set, a first-round RT-PCR was run on the TCR CDR3. Via MiXCR, TCRdb re-called the multiplex PCR reads, giving one row per CDR3 protein. This table holds 600,000 to 700,000 distinct CDR3 sequences, just under 45% found once. Sample: peripheral blood or thyroid tissue (not recorded which). These receptor sequences come from an adult man with Graves' disease, either hyperthyroidism or ophthalmopathy (not recorded which).

Worth noting for this clonotype: One end of the junction fails to match germline, which may point to a read error. The V gene is TRBV2, the J gene TRBJ1-5, with D possibly being TRBD1 (5 bases). Per germline, CDR1 SNHLY and CDR2 FYNNEI. The CDR3 has 16 residues. CDR3 residues: CVSSEALRGSNQPQHF. CDR3 in DNA: TGTGTCAGCAGTGAAGCCTTGAGGGGCAGCAATCAGCCCCAGCATTTT.

This clonotype was seen many times. As DNA, the CDR3 is TGCAGCGTTGGTGACGCAAACACTGAAGCTTTCTTT. This sequence encodes CSVGDANTEAFF. The chain joins TRBV29-1 to TRBJ1-1; D call uncertain. Trimming left V 4 bases short and J 2 bases short, with 8 bases between. CDR3 length: 12 residues. The V gene's germline CDR1 is SQVTM and CDR2 ANQGSEA. The variable domain in full, completed from reference TRBV29-1 and TRBJ1-1, reads SAVISQKPSRDICQRGTSLTIQCQVDSQVTMMFWYRQQPGQSLTLIATANQGSEATYESGFVIDKFPISRPNLTFSTLTVSNMSPEDSSIYLCSVGDANTEAFFGQGTRLTVV.

Note on this clonotype: One junction end does not reproduce the germline sequence, and a read error may be involved. In nucleotides, the CDR3 is TGCGCCAGCAGCCAAGGGTACGGGGCCGGGGAGCTGTTTTTT. This gives the protein CASSQGYGAGELFF. The J gene is TRBJ2-2, the V gene TRBV7-2, with D possibly matching TRBD2 (5 bases). The CDR3 has 14 residues. Germline CDR1 and CDR2: SGHTA and FQGNSA. The full variable domain, rest sourced from reference TRBV7-2 and TRBJ2-2, is GAGVSQSPSNKVTEKGKDVELRCDPISGHTALYWYRQSLGQGLEFLIYFQGNSAPDKSGLPSDRFSAERTGGSVSTLTIQRTQQEDSAVYLCASSQGYGAGELFFGEGSRLTVL.

The table lists this clonotype with many counts. This chain connects TRBV13 to TRBJ1-5, with D possibly matching TRBD1 (6 bases). The V gene lost 6 bases and the J gene lost 3 bases, with 12 bases spanning the gap. Germline V CDR1 and CDR2: PRHDT, FYEKMQ (reference sequence). The CDR3 sequence is 14 residues long. The CDR3 DNA reads TGTGCCAGCAGTTCAGGACAGTACAATCAGCCCCAGCATTTT. This sequence encodes CASSSGQYNQPQHF. Combining the CDR3 with reference TRBV13 and TRBJ1-5 gives the whole variable domain AAGVIQSPRHLIKEKRETATLKCYPIPRHDTVYWYQQGPGQDPQFLISFYEKMQSDKGSIPDRFSAQQFSDYHSELNMSSLELGDSALYFCASSSGQYNQPQHFGDGTRLSIL.

This clonotype has just a few counts. This chain links TRBV5-1 with TRBJ2-7, with D perhaps TRBD1 or TRBD2 (5 bases each). The germline CDR1 and CDR2 sequences are SGHRS and YFSETQ. The CDR3 runs 13 residues. Trimming took 1 base from V and 3 from J, leaving 8 bases between them. CDR3 coding DNA: TGCGCCAGCAGCTTGTGGGACGACTACGAGCAGTACTTC. As protein: CASSLWDDYEQYF.

Ten or more counts support this clonotype. The chain recombines TRBV7-8 with TRBJ1-6, with unresolved D. Trimming left V 5 bases short and J 7 bases short, with 15 bases between. The CDR3 runs to 15 residues. Germline CDR1 and CDR2: SGHVS and FQNEAQ. In DNA, the CDR3 is TGTGCCAGCAGCCTATGGACCGCGGTCAATTCACCCCTCCACTTT. Protein product: CASSLWTAVNSPLHF.

A remark on this clonotype: A clone one base away is much larger, so this may be a read error. The V gene is TRBV7-6, the J gene TRBJ2-5; no reliable D call. There are 13 residues in the CDR3. Germline V lookup: CDR1 SGHVS, CDR2 FNYEAQ. The V end was cut by 5 bases, the J end by 1 base, with 8 bases between. CDR3 sequence reads: CASSPSPQETQYF. Here the CDR3 DNA reads TGTGCCAGCAGCCCTAGTCCCCAAGAGACCCAGTACTTC.

This clonotype was detected ten times or more. The chain couples TRBV10-3 to TRBJ1-1, with D perhaps matching TRBD1 (6 bases). V was trimmed by 4 bases and J by 3 bases, leaving 15 bases between them. CDR1 and CDR2 from the germline V gene are ENHRY and SYGVKD. This CDR3 has 15 amino acids. CDR3 sequence reads: CAISVSGEGDTEAFF. In nucleotides, the CDR3 is TGTGCCATCAGTGTGTCAGGGGAGGGAGACACTGAAGCTTTCTTT.

The chain is built from TRBV20-1 and TRBJ1-2; no clear D. The CDR3 spans 14 residues. The V end was cut by 6 bases, the J end by 3 bases, with 17 bases between. Germline loops: CDR1 DFQATT, CDR2 SNEGSKA (reference sequence). This CDR3 is CSAFPLVGDYGYTF. In DNA form, the CDR3 reads TGCAGTGCCTTCCCCCTTGTTGGAGACTATGGCTACACCTTC.

The table lists this clonotype with many counts. The chain recombines TRBV5-6 with TRBJ2-5, with D perhaps TRBD1 or TRBD2 (5 bases each). Trimming cost V 0 bases and J 8 bases, with 11 bases left between them. The CDR3 extends over 13 amino acids. Germline V gives CDR1 SGHDT, CDR2 YYEEEE. The CDR3 region is CASSLVYGDTQYF. CDR3 coding DNA: TGTGCCAGCAGCTTGGTTTACGGGGACACCCAGTACTTC.

This clonotype came up once. The V call is TRBV19, the J call TRBJ2-7; perhaps TRBD2 as D (6 bases). With 8 bases removed from V and 1 base from J, the gap between germline ends came to 12 bases. CDR3 length: 13 residues. Germline V lookup: CDR1 LNHDA, CDR2 SQIVND (reference sequence). The CDR3: CASDTRGSYEQYF. The CDR3, as DNA: TGTGCCAGTGATACCCGGGGGTCCTACGAGCAGTACTTC.

V and J are TRBV15 and TRBJ1-5; no definite D call. CDR1 is LNHNV, CDR2 YYDKDF, per germline (reference sequence). V was trimmed by 0 bases and J by 7 bases, leaving 13 bases between them. This CDR3 spans 15 amino acids. In DNA, the CDR3 is TGTGCCACCAGCAGAGATTTGGGGAACTACCAGCCCCAGCATTTT. Residues: CATSRDLGNYQPQHF.

This clonotype was detected only a few times. The CDR3 protein is CASSESLALYEKLFF. The CDR3 bases are TGTGCCAGCAGTGAATCTTTGGCATTGTACGAAAAACTGTTTTTT. The chain links TRBV7-3 to TRBJ1-4; D gene ambiguous. The germline V gene encodes CDR1 SGHTA and CDR2 FQGTGA. This CDR3 is 15 amino acids long. V was cut by 6 bases and J by 8 bases, with 19 bases left in between.

This clonotype was picked up a small number of times. At one end the junction does not follow the germline gene, possibly because of a read error. The chain is built from TRBV10-3 and TRBJ1-4; tentatively, D is TRBD1 (5 bases). CDR3 length: 14 residues. The germline V gene has CDR1 ENHRY and CDR2 SYGVKD. The CDR3 here is CASSFGREDEKLFF. The CDR3 DNA reads TGTGCCAGCAGTTTTGGCAGGGAAGATGAAAAACTGTTTTTT.

The V call is TRBV10-3, the J call TRBJ1-5; D possibly corresponds to TRBD1 (5 bases). CDR1 is ENHRY, CDR2 SYGVKD, per germline. Trimming took off 10 bases at V and 4 bases at J, with 20 bases between the two ends. This CDR3 has 15 residues. DNA of the CDR3: TGTGCCAGCAACAAGCAGGGTGGAGGGAATCAGCCCCAGCATTTT. Protein: CASNKQGGGNQPQHF.

CDR3 DNA: TGTGCCAGCAGATCAAGCCAGGGCAGGGGGGTTAAAGAGACCCAGTACTTC. Its translation is CASRSSQGRGVKETQYF. This chain connects TRBV10-3 to TRBJ2-5; possible D gene TRBD1, 7 bases. The V gene's germline CDR1 is ENHRY and CDR2 SYGVKD. There are 17 residues in the CDR3. The V end lost 10 bases, the J end lost 3 bases, and 27 bases lay between the germline ends.

This clonotype showed up just a few times. V gene TRBV12-3 or TRBV12-4 combines with J gene TRBJ1-2; D might be TRBD1 (6 bases). Trimming pared 5 bases from V and 6 bases from J, leaving 10 bases between. This CDR3 is built from 12 residues. CDR3: CASSAGVDGYTF. CDR3 DNA sequence: TGTGCCAGCAGTGCAGGGGTAGATGGCTACACCTTC.

This clonotype turned up a few times. The chain has TRBV12-3 or TRBV12-4 and TRBJ1-1; TRBD1 is a possible D gene (5 bases). V was trimmed by 3 bases and J by 1 base, leaving 12 bases between them. The CDR3 loop spans 15 amino acids. Written as DNA, the CDR3 is TGTGCCAGCAGTTTCCGGGGGGTAGGGAACACTGAAGCTTTCTTT. Translating it yields CASSFRGVGNTEAFF.

This chain links TRBV6-5 with TRBJ1-1; TRBD1 might be the D (6 bases). The germline V gene encodes CDR1 MNHEY and CDR2 SVGAGI. The length of the CDR3 is 16 residues. V shed 4 bases and J shed 4 bases, with 19 bases lying between them. The CDR3 nucleotides read TGTGCCAGCAGTTTATCTGGGGGGCCGTCTGGCACTGAAGCTTTCTTT. It encodes CASSLSGGPSGTEAFF.

The chain combines TRBV12-3 or TRBV12-4 with TRBJ1-3, with 9 nucleotides matching TRBD1. This CDR3 region has 14 residues. The ends lost 6 bases at V and 7 bases at J; junction bases unmatched: 7. The chain's CDR3 is CASSRTGVRNTIYF. CDR3 nucleotide sequence: TGTGCCAGCAGCCGGACAGGGGTTCGTAACACCATATATTTT.

This sequence joins TRBV20-1 and TRBJ1-5; D is possibly TRBD1 (5 bases). In germline, CDR1 is DFQATT, CDR2 SNEGSKA (reference sequence). Trimming pared 1 base from V and 2 bases from J, leaving 18 bases between. The CDR3 contains 17 residues. CDR3 in amino acids: CSARALAGGDGNQPQHF. In nucleotides, the CDR3 is TGCAGTGCTAGAGCACTAGCGGGGGGTGACGGCAATCAGCCCCAGCATTTT.

The chain combines TRBV10-3 with TRBJ2-3; D tentatively reads TRBD1 or TRBD2 (5 bases each). This CDR3 spans 14 amino acids. The germline V gene has CDR1 ENHRY and CDR2 SYGVKD. Trimming cost V 8 bases and J 2 bases, with 14 bases left between them. The CDR3 region is CAIGSRTTTDTQYF. For the CDR3, the DNA is TGTGCCATCGGGAGTCGGACAACCACAGATACGCAGTATTTT.

Worth noting for this clonotype: The germline gene is not matched at one end of the junction; a read error may be the cause. V and J are TRBV25-1 and TRBJ1-6; a possible D gene is TRBD1 (6 bases). Germline lookup yields CDR1 MGHDK and CDR2 SYGVNS. The CDR3 covers 11 residues. In DNA, the CDR3 is TGTACCAGGGGCCCGGATTCACCCCTCCACTTT. Amino acid sequence: CTRGPDSPLHF.

The chain is built from TRBV20-1 and TRBJ1-2, with 9 bases matching TRBD1. The germline gives CDR1 DFQATT, CDR2 SNEGSKA (reference sequence). The CDR3 has 14 amino acids. V shed 3 bases, J shed 2 bases, and the junction held 4 bases outside the gene matches. The CDR3 protein is CSARKGQGNYGYTF. CDR3 DNA sequence: TGCAGTGCTAGGAAGGGACAGGGAAACTATGGCTACACCTTC.

The V and J genes are TRBV5-1 and TRBJ1-5; 9 bases match TRBD1. The CDR3 consists of 15 residues. V shed 3 bases and J 7 bases; nucleotides not matched to a gene: 8. From germline, CDR1 is SGHRS and CDR2 YFSETQ. CDR3 sequence reads: CASSWGQGREQPQHF. The CDR3 nucleotides are TGCGCCAGCAGCTGGGGACAGGGTAGGGAACAGCCCCAGCATTTT.

The chain employs TRBV5-1 and TRBJ2-2; D is uncertain. V gave up 1 base and J gave up 1 base, with 5 bases separating them. This CDR3 is built from 14 residues. Germline lookup yields CDR1 SGHRS and CDR2 YFSETQ. This chain's CDR3 is CASSLKGNTGELFF. The CDR3 DNA reads as TGCGCCAGCAGCTTGAAAGGGAACACCGGGGAGCTGTTTTTT.

The V and J genes are TRBV2 and TRBJ1-3, with 7 bases aligning to TRBD1. Trimming took 4 bases from V and 7 from J; bases not matched to a gene: 7. Germline CDR1 and CDR2: SNHLY and FYNNEI. This CDR3 contains 14 residues. Written as DNA, the CDR3 is TGTGCCAGCAGTGCAAACAGGGGTAGGAACACCATATATTTT. Encoded protein: CASSANRGRNTIYF.

The table lists this clonotype with a few counts. The chain recombines TRBV7-8 with TRBJ2-6; perhaps TRBD1 as D (6 bases). V was trimmed by 5 bases and J by 0 bases, leaving 20 bases between them. The CDR3 length is 19 residues. Germline V gives CDR1 SGHVS, CDR2 FQNEAQ. This CDR3 reads CASSRGYRERSSGANVLTF. For the CDR3, the DNA is TGTGCCAGCAGCCGGGGATACAGGGAAAGGAGCTCTGGGGCCAACGTCCTGACTTTC. Using reference TRBV7-8 and TRBJ2-6 for the parts outside the CDR3, the full variable domain is GAGVSQSPRYKVAKRGQDVALRCDPISGHVSLFWYQQALGQGPEFLTYFQNEAQLDKSGLPSDRFFAERPEGSVSTLKIQRTQQEDSAVYLCASSRGYRERSSGANVLTFGAGSRLTVL.

The chain employs TRBV5-6 and TRBJ1-1; D is ambiguous. The germline V gene has CDR1 SGHDT and CDR2 YYEEEE. The germline V and J ends were trimmed by 5 bases and 4 bases, with 21 bases remaining between them. This CDR3 is built from 16 residues. CDR3: CASSIPRPLDGTEAFF. CDR3 coding DNA: TGTGCCAGCAGTATCCCAAGACCCCTGGACGGCACTGAAGCTTTCTTT. Using reference TRBV5-6 and TRBJ1-1 for the parts outside the CDR3, the full variable domain is DAGVTQSPTHLIKTRGQQVTLRCSPKSGHDTVSWYQQALGQGPQFIFQYYEEEERQRGNFPDRFSGHQFPNYSSELNVNALLLGDSALYLCASSIPRPLDGTEAFFGQGTRLTVV.

The chain joins TRBV6-6 to TRBJ2-5, with 10 bases that match TRBD1. CDR3 size: 16 residues. Per germline, CDR1 MNHNY and CDR2 SVGAGI (reference sequence). J lost 0 bases, V lost 5 bases, and 6 bases had no gene match. CDR3 sequence (DNA): TGTGCCAGCAGTGATCCGGGACAGGGGTACCAAGAGACCCAGTACTTC. It translates to CASSDPGQGYQETQYF.

For this clonotype: Being one base from a much bigger clone, this may be a read error. The rearrangement joins TRBV7-9 to TRBJ1-2; 8 bases align to TRBD1. This CDR3 has 14 residues. Germline assignment: CDR1 SEHNR and CDR2 FQNEAQ (reference sequence). CDR3 DNA sequence: TGTGCCAGCGGCTTAGGAGAGGGGGACAGGCCTCGCACCTTC. Protein: CASGLGEGDRPRTF.